The subject of this entry is one TCR beta chain. The data were obtained in a study of blood T cell repertoires in COVID-19. CDR3 length: 16 amino acids. Trimming at V came to 4 bases and at J to 3 bases, leaving 11 bases not matched to a gene. The germline CDR1 and CDR2 sequences are SGHTA and FQGNSA. Sequencing used immunoSEQ multiplex PCR; TCRdb keeps in-frame clones, though not all of them. The sample carries about 74,000 clones, almost 85% recorded once. The chain joins TRBV7-2 to TRBJ2-7; TRBD1 agrees at 8 bases. The sequence came from a human donor in a cohort sampled during active COVID-19. Sequenced input: peripheral blood. In DNA, the CDR3 is TGTGCCAGCAGCTGGACAGGGTCGCGGTTCATCTACGAGCAGTACTTC. Residues: CASSWTGSRFIYEQYF. The whole variable domain, filled in from reference TRBV7-2 and TRBJ2-7, reads GAGVSQSPSNKVTEKGKDVELRCDPISGHTALYWYRQSLGQGLEFLIYFQGNSAPDKSGLPSDRFSAERTGGSVSTLTIQRTQQEDSAVYLCASSWTGSRFIYEQYFGPGTRLTVT.